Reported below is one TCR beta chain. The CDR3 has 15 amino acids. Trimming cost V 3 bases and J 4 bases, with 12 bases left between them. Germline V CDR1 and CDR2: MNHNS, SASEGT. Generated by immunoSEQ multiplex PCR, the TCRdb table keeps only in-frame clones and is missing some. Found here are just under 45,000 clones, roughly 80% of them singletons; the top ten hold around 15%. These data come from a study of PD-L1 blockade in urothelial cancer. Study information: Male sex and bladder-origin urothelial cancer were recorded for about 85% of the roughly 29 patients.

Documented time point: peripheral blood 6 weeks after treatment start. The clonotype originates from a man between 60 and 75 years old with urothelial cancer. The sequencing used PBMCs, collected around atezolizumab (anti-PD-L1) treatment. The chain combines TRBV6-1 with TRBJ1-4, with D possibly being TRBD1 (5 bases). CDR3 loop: CASSEGRGINEKLFF. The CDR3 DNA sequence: TGTGCCAGCAGTGAGGGGCGGGGAATTAATGAAAAACTGTTTTTT.